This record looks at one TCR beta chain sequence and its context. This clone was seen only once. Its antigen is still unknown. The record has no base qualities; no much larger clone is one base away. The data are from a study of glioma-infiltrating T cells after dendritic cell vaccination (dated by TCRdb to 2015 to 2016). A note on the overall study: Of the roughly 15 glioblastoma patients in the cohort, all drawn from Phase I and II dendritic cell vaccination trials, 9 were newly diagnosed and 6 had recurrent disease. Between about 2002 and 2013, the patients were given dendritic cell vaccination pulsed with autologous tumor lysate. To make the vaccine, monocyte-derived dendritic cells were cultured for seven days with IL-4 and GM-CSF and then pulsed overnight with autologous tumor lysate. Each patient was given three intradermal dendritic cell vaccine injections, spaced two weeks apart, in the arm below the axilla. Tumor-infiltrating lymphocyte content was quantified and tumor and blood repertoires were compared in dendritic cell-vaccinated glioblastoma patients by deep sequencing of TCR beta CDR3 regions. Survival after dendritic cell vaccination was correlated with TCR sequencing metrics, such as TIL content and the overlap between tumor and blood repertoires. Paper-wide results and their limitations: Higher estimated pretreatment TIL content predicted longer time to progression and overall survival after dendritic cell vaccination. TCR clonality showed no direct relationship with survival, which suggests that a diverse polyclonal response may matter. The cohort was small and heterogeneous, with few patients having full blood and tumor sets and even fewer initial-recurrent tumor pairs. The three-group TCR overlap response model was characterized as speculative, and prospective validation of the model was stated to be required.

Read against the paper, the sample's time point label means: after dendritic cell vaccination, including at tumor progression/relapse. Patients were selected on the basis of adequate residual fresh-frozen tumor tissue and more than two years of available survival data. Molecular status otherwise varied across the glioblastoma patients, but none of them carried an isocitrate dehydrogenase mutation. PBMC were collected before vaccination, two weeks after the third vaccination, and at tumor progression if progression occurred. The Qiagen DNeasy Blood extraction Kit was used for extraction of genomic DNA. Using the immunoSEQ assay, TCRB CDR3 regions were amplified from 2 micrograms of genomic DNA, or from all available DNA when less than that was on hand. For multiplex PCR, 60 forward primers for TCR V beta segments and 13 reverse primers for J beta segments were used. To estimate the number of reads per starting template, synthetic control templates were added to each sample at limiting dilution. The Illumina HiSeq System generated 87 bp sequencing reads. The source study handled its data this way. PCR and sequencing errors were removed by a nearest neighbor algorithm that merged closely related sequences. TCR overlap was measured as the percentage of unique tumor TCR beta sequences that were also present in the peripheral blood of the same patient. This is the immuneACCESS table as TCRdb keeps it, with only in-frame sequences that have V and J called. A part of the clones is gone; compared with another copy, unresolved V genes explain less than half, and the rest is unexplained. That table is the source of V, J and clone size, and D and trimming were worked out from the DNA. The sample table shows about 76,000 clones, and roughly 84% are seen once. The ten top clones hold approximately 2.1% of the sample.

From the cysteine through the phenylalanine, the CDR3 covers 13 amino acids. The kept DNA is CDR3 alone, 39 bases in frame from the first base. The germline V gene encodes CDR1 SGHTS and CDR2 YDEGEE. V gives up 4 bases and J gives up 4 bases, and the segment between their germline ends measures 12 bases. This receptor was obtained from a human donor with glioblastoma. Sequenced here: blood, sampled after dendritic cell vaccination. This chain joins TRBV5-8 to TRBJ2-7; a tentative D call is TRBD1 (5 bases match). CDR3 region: CASSVGAPYEQYF. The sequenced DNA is TGTGCCAGCAGCGTTGGGGCGCCGTACGAGCAGTACTTC.